This passage covers 24 T cell receptor beta chains from one sample sequenced in a study of cytomegalovirus exposure and HLA in healthy donors. Researchers ran the PCR with 60 Vbeta and 13 Jbeta primers. TCRdb's copy holds only in-frame clones and misses some; the assay was immunoSEQ multiplex PCR. The repertoire holds 110,000 to 150,000 clones, with about 70% as singletons. Sequencing was carried out using PBMCs. The receptors stem from a woman in her 40s in good health and CMV-seronegative.

The gene calls are TRBV9 and TRBJ1-6; 9 bases are a match to TRBD1. Germline CDR1 is SGDLS and CDR2 is YYNGEE. J lost 1 base, V lost 2 bases, and 4 bases had no gene match. This CDR3 has 17 residues. In nucleotides, the CDR3 is TGTGCCAGCAGCGTGGGACAGGGAAGATCCTATAATTCACCCCTCCACTTT. Amino acids: CASSVGQGRSYNSPLHF.

The chain carries TRBV10-2 and TRBJ2-2; TRBD1 matches 10 bases. The CDR3 totals 15 residues. The V and J ends lost 5 bases and 5 bases, in that order; junction bases with no gene match: 5. Germline lookup yields CDR1 WSHSY and CDR2 SAAADI. The DNA for the CDR3 is TGCGCCAGCAGTCCCGGGACAGGGGTGACCGGGGAGCTGTTTTTT. Translation: CASSPGTGVTGELFF.

V is TRBV6-1 and J is TRBJ2-7; tentatively, D is TRBD2 (7 bases). The V and J ends lost 2 bases and 3 bases respectively, with 14 bases between them. Germline loops: CDR1 MNHNS, CDR2 SASEGT. The CDR3 runs 15 residues. Here the CDR3 reads CASSESSGEGYEQYF. CDR3 DNA: TGTGCCAGCAGTGAAAGTTCAGGGGAGGGCTACGAGCAGTACTTC.

The chain recombines TRBV28 with TRBJ1-5; 8 bases map to TRBD1. Germline V gene sequence: CDR1 MDHEN, CDR2 SYDVKM. The V segment lost 6 bases and the J segment 9 bases; nucleotides outside the gene matches: 10. This CDR3 region has 14 residues. The CDR3 DNA is TGTGCCAGCAGATCGGGACAGGCTTTCCGGCCCCAGCATTTT. It translates to CASRSGQAFRPQHF.

The chain couples TRBV11-1 to TRBJ2-2; 7 bases align to TRBD2. CDR1 SGHAT and CDR2 FQDESV come from the germline V gene (reference sequence). J was trimmed by 1 base and V by 5 bases; bases with no gene match: 4. This CDR3 is built from 15 residues. The CDR3 is CASSTGGGNTGELFF. In DNA, the CDR3 is TGTGCCAGCAGCACGGGGGGAGGGAACACCGGGGAGCTGTTTTTT.

The chain has TRBV18 and TRBJ2-7; 7 positions match TRBD2. The CDR3 is made up of 14 amino acids. Per the germline V gene, CDR1 is KGHSH and CDR2 is LQKENI. Germline trimming cut 3 bases from V and 2 bases from J; bases unmatched to any gene: 4. CDR3 sequence: CASSPFGGAYEQYF. Written as DNA, the CDR3 is TGTGCCAGCTCACCCTTTGGGGGGGCCTACGAGCAGTACTTC.

J is TRBJ2-3 and V is TRBV12-5; D not resolved. Trimming removed 1 base from V and 4 bases from J, with 9 bases in between. In germline, CDR1 is LGHNT, CDR2 FRNRAP. This CDR3 spans 14 amino acids. Here the CDR3 DNA reads TGTGCTAGTGGTTTGGACGGTCGGGCAGATACGCAGTATTTT. This translates into CASGLDGRADTQYF.

This clone appeared once. The CDR3 here is CASSLAAGDTEAFF. The CDR3 nucleotides are TGCGCCAGCAGCTTGGCGGCAGGGGACACTGAAGCTTTCTTT. The rearrangement uses TRBV5-1 and TRBJ1-1; D may be TRBD1 (6 bases). The CDR3 contains 14 residues. CDR1 and CDR2 from the germline V gene are SGHRS and YFSETQ. With 0 bases removed from V and 3 bases from J, the gap between germline ends came to 9 bases.

The rearrangement links TRBV18 to TRBJ2-7, with D perhaps TRBD2 (5 bases). Germline V lookup: CDR1 KGHSH, CDR2 LQKENI. The CDR3 covers 14 residues. Trimming took off 1 base at V and 1 base at J, with 8 bases between the two ends. In DNA form, the CDR3 reads TGTGCCAGCTCACCACGCGAGGGATCCTACGAGCAGTACTTC. It translates to CASSPREGSYEQYF.

The rearrangement links TRBV19 to TRBJ2-1, with D unclear. The CDR3 is 13 amino acids. Trimming stripped 1 base from V and 5 bases from J, with 6 bases between. Germline lookup yields CDR1 LNHDA and CDR2 SQIVND (reference sequence). The CDR3 sequence is CASSIGANNEQFF. CDR3 coding DNA: TGTGCCAGTAGTATAGGAGCGAACAATGAGCAGTTCTTC.

The rearrangement uses TRBV11-2 and TRBJ2-7; D is undetermined. The CDR3 length is 11 residues. Trimming cost V 3 bases and J 6 bases, with 6 bases left between them. Germline CDR1 and CDR2: SGHAT and FQNNGV. The CDR3 sequence is CASSFLGEQYF. Here the CDR3 DNA reads TGTGCCAGCAGCTTTCTAGGCGAGCAGTACTTC.

The V and J genes are TRBV7-9 and TRBJ1-4, with 9 bases lining up with TRBD1. Germline V gene lookup returns CDR1 SEHNR and CDR2 FQNEAQ (reference sequence). The CDR3 has 15 amino acids. The V and J ends lost 5 bases and 7 bases, in that order; junction bases with no gene match: 8. CDR3 nucleotides: TGTGCCAGCAGCCCAGGACAGGGGACTTCTGAAAAACTGTTTTTT. Translating gives CASSPGQGTSEKLFF.

This clone was found once. This chain joins TRBV27 and TRBJ2-7; TRBD2 matches at 11 bases. The CDR3 is made up of 14 amino acids. V lost 4 bases, J lost 5 bases, and 4 bases stayed unmatched. Germline V gene sequence: CDR1 MNHEY, CDR2 SMNVEV (reference sequence). The CDR3 nucleotides are TGTGCCAGCAGTTCTCTAGCGGGGGGTAACGAGCAGTACTTC. Amino acids: CASSSLAGGNEQYF.

The V and J genes are TRBV5-1 and TRBJ2-1; TRBD2 matches at 10 bases. The CDR3 loop spans 17 amino acids. V gave up 1 base and J gave up 9 bases; unmatched junction bases: 13. In germline, CDR1 is SGHRS, CDR2 YFSETQ. The CDR3 bases are TGCGCCAGCAGCTTGAGTCCTAGCGGGAGTGGGTCGGGTGAGCAGTTCTTC. Translation: CASSLSPSGSGSGEQFF.

The chain employs TRBV5-4 and TRBJ2-5; TRBD1 is a possible D gene (5 bases). Judging by the DNA end, TRBJ2-7 fits better; the J call may be wrong. The CDR3 runs to 13 residues. In germline, CDR1 is SGHNT, CDR2 YYREEE (reference sequence). This CDR3 is CASSLTGTYEQYF. DNA for the CDR3: TGTGCCAGCAGCTTGACAGGAACCTACGAGCAGTACTTC.

This clone was counted a single time. V is TRBV28 and J is TRBJ2-1; 8 nucleotides line up with TRBD2. The germline CDR1 and CDR2 sequences are MDHEN and SYDVKM. The CDR3 runs 16 residues. V shed 7 bases, J shed 7 bases, and the junction held 15 bases outside the gene matches. DNA for the CDR3: TGTGCCAGCACCTCCTCCGGGACTAGACGTACTAATGAGCAGTTCTTC. This translates into CASTSSGTRRTNEQFF.

J is TRBJ1-5 and V is TRBV5-6, with a tentative D call TRBD1 (5 bases). The V gene lost 1 base and the J gene lost 7 bases, with 12 bases spanning the gap. The CDR3 sequence is 14 residues long. Per the germline V gene, CDR1 is SGHDT and CDR2 is YYEEEE. This chain's CDR3 is CASSLLVGGQPQHF. The CDR3 bases are TGTGCCAGCAGCTTGTTGGTCGGGGGACAGCCCCAGCATTTT.

The rearrangement joins TRBV14 to TRBJ1-2; a weak D match, TRBD1 (6 bases). Germline CDR1 reads SGHDN; CDR2 reads FVKESK. The length of the CDR3 is 14 residues. V dropped 4 bases and J dropped 5 bases, with 14 bases sitting between them. CDR3 amino acids: CASSPRTELYGYTF. CDR3 coding DNA: TGTGCCAGCAGCCCTAGGACAGAGTTGTATGGCTACACCTTC.

The rearrangement links TRBV2 to TRBJ2-5; 8 bases fit TRBD2. This CDR3 contains 18 residues. The V and J ends lost 3 bases and 3 bases, in that order; junction bases with no gene match: 15. From germline, CDR1 is SNHLY and CDR2 FYNNEI. CDR3 region: CASSDSSAGGGWEETQYF. Written as DNA, the CDR3 is TGTGCCAGCAGTGACTCTTCGGCGGGAGGAGGGTGGGAAGAGACCCAGTACTTC.

The chain combines TRBV25-1 with TRBJ2-5; 12 bases match TRBD2. The J segment lost 5 bases and the V segment lost 4 bases, leaving 11 bases of the junction unmatched. Germline V gene lookup returns CDR1 MGHDK and CDR2 SYGVNS. The CDR3 has 17 residues. DNA of the CDR3: TGTGCCAGCAGTGCCCTAGCGGGGGGGGCGGGGTCCGAGACCCAGTACTTC. Translating it yields CASSALAGGAGSETQYF.

The rearrangement links TRBV7-9 to TRBJ2-2; tentatively, D is TRBD2 (6 bases). Germline-derived CDR1 and CDR2 are SEHNR and FQNEAQ (reference sequence). The CDR3 covers 15 residues. V gave up 6 bases and J gave up 3 bases, with 14 bases separating them. This chain's CDR3 is CASRSPGGYTGELFF. CDR3 coding DNA: TGTGCCAGCAGAAGCCCCGGGGGATACACCGGGGAGCTGTTTTTT.

The V call is TRBV6-1, the J call TRBJ1-5; unclear D gene. The length of the CDR3 is 12 residues. Germline CDR1 reads MNHNS; CDR2 reads SASEGT. V was pared by 2 bases and J by 3 bases, with 2 bases between. This chain's CDR3 is CASSELNQPQHF. The DNA of the CDR3 is TGTGCCAGCAGTGAACTCAATCAGCCCCAGCATTTT.

The table lists this clone with a count of one. This chain links TRBV5-1 with TRBJ1-2; 8 nucleotides align to TRBD1. Germline loops: CDR1 SGHRS, CDR2 YFSETQ. The CDR3 is 14 amino acids. J lost 6 bases, V lost 0 bases, and 4 bases had no gene match. DNA for the CDR3: TGCGCCAGCAGCTTGGCAGGGGGCGGCGATGGCTACACCTTC. Protein: CASSLAGGGDGYTF.

The CDR3 DNA reads TGTGCCAGTAGGAGACAGGGGGCGGACTATGGCTACACCTTC. Translation gives CASRRQGADYGYTF. The chain employs TRBV19 and TRBJ1-2, with 10 bases fitting TRBD1. V lost 6 bases and J lost 3; bases outside the gene matches: 4. Germline CDR1 LNHDA, CDR2 SQIVND (reference sequence). The CDR3 spans 14 residues.